The clone carrying this T cell receptor beta chain was counted only a few times. The sample is drawn from a study of T-cell memory formation after mild COVID-19. TCRdb re-called the 5' RACE reads through MiXCR, storing one row per CDR3 protein. The repertoire holds approximately 340,000 distinct CDR3 sequences, with 10% to 15% as singletons. The junction had 8 bases not matched to a gene; V was cut back by 5 bases and J by 3 bases. This CDR3 is 16 amino acids long. Germline values: CDR1 SGHTA, CDR2 FQGNSA. This chain connects TRBV7-2 to TRBJ2-3; 10 nucleotides match TRBD2. Sequenced input: PBMCs or a T cell subset sorted from them (not recorded which). This TCR was sampled from a man aged 18 to 29 who had mild COVID-19 (a few samples of this study predate the infection). Cell type and time point are not known. The CDR3: CASSPKRGGWTDTQYF. CDR3 in DNA: TGTGCCAGCAGCCCCAAGCGGGGGGGCTGGACAGATACGCAGTATTTT.